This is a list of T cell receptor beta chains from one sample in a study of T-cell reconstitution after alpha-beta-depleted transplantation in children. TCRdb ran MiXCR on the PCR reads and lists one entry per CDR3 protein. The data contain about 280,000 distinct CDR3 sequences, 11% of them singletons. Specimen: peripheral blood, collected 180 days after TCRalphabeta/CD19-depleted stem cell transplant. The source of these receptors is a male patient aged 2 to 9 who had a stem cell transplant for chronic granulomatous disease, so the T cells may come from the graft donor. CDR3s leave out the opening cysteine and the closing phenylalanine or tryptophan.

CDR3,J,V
ASSELGSSGDSGTQY,TRBJ2-3,TRBV2
ASSSDRGHGEKLF,TRBJ1-4,TRBV6-1
ASSSEQLAGGLGAPY,TRBJ2-3,TRBV7-2
ASSFNLGGNQPQH,TRBJ1-5,TRBV12-3/TRBV12-4
ASSLGTGFSYEQY,TRBJ2-7,TRBV5-1
ASSPTAGGGLNTEAF,TRBJ1-1,TRBV12-3/TRBV12-4
ASSQLAPANTGELF,TRBJ2-2,TRBV4-3
ASSSLQGARPTDTQY,TRBJ2-3,TRBV5-4
ASSARLVLAKNIQY,TRBJ2-4,TRBV2
ASSLEVNNEQF,TRBJ2-1,TRBV5-5
ASRIGAALAEQF,TRBJ2-1,TRBV12-3/TRBV12-4
SVAAGLSEQY,TRBJ2-7,TRBV29-1
ASSEIGADPNYGYT,TRBJ1-2,TRBV2
SARERGGGNRYEQY,TRBJ2-7,TRBV20-1
ASTLRGQVNYEQY,TRBJ2-7,TRBV23-1
SARNPLWGGLTDTQY,TRBJ2-3,TRBV20-1
AISSGLISGELF,TRBJ2-2,TRBV5-5
ASSSDRTDTQY,TRBJ2-3,TRBV5-6
ASRVAGGPRDNEQF,TRBJ2-1,TRBV10-1
SALRGVAALYEQY,TRBJ2-7,TRBV20-1
SVGREIQSSGANVLT,TRBJ2-6,TRBV29-1
ASSAGQGSYIGTDTQY,TRBJ2-3,TRBV7-3
ASSYRLAGGFTDTQY,TRBJ2-3,TRBV12-3/TRBV12-4